A single sample is the source of the 4 T cell receptor beta chains below, sequenced in a study of blood T cell repertoires in COVID-19. Measured with immunoSEQ multiplex PCR; TCRdb has only the in-frame clones, and not every one. The top ten clones hold 3% to 4% of a sample with under 100,000 clones, around four fifths of them seen once. Sequenced material: peripheral blood. The receptors here all came from a man aged 50 or older with acute or convalescent COVID-19.

J is TRBJ2-3 and V is TRBV18, with no clear D. V was clipped by 0 bases and J by 4 bases, with 5 bases between them. Germline CDR1 is KGHSH and CDR2 is LQKENI. The CDR3 loop spans 13 amino acids. DNA for the CDR3: TGTGCCAGCTCACCACCAGGAGCAGATACGCAGTATTTT. This translates into CASSPPGADTQYF.

The chain has TRBV7-2 and TRBJ2-1, with D possibly being TRBD2 (6 bases). The CDR3 extends over 18 amino acids. The germline gives CDR1 SGHTA, CDR2 FQGNSA. Trimming left V 4 bases short and J 5 bases short, with 24 bases between. DNA of the CDR3: TGTGCCAGCAGCTCCACCCTGACAGCGCTAGCGAGCCACAATGAGCAGTTCTTC. It specifies CASSSTLTALASHNEQFF.

V is TRBV6-2 or TRBV6-3 and J is TRBJ2-7, with 7 bases aligning to TRBD1. Per germline, CDR1 MNHEY and CDR2 SVGEGT. V shed 2 bases and J 2 bases; nucleotides not matched to a gene: 9. There are 16 residues in the CDR3. In DNA form, the CDR3 reads TGTGCCAGCAGTTACACCGACAGGGTAGGAGCCTACGAGCAGTACTTC. Translation: CASSYTDRVGAYEQYF.

The chain couples TRBV4-1 to TRBJ1-1; D might be TRBD1 (5 bases). The CDR3 contains 14 residues. The V gene lost 2 bases and the J gene lost 1 base, with 8 bases spanning the gap. Germline V CDR1 and CDR2: MGHRA, YSYEKL. The CDR3 region has the DNA TGCGCCAGCAGCCAACGGGGGAAGAACACTGAAGCTTTCTTT. It is translated as CASSQRGKNTEAFF.